This is a list of T cell receptor beta chains from one sample in a study of T cells in Graves' hyperthyroidism and ophthalmopathy. TCRdb called the multiplex PCR reads again in MiXCR, with one record for every CDR3 protein. In the table there are more than 300,000 distinct CDR3 sequences, under 20% of which are singletons. Specimen: blood. Receptors were obtained from a man aged 18 to 29 with Graves' ophthalmopathy. CDR3s include the opening cysteine and the closing phenylalanine or tryptophan. Each record gives: D gene, V gene, J gene, clone size, CDR3 protein, CDR3 DNA. D genes are given only for firm matches. Only some rows state a clone size, as once, few, many or a class for expanded clones.

D gene: NA; V gene: TRBV9; J gene: TRBJ2-3; clone size: NA; CDR3 protein: CASSVAPATDTQYF; CDR3 DNA: TGTGCCAGCAGCGTAGCCCCAGCCACAGATACGCAGTATTTT
D gene: TRBD2; V gene: TRBV12-3/TRBV12-4; J gene: TRBJ2-7; clone size: many; CDR3 protein: CASSFRLAGDNGEQYF; CDR3 DNA: TGTGCCAGCAGTTTCCGACTAGCGGGGGACAATGGCGAGCAGTACTTC
D gene: NA; V gene: TRBV28; J gene: TRBJ1-2; clone size: NA; CDR3 protein: CASSPRSSGRGYTF; CDR3 DNA: TGTGCCAGCAGTCCCCGTAGTTCCGGACGTGGCTACACCTTC
D gene: TRBD2; V gene: TRBV3-1; J gene: TRBJ2-1; clone size: many; CDR3 protein: CASSQDASGGASEQFF; CDR3 DNA: TGTGCCAGCAGCCAAGATGCTAGCGGGGGGGCCTCGGAGCAGTTCTTC
D gene: NA; V gene: TRBV15; J gene: TRBJ2-1; clone size: NA; CDR3 protein: CATSSGSGMNNEQFF; CDR3 DNA: TGTGCCACCAGCAGTGGATCGGGAATGAACAATGAGCAGTTCTTC
D gene: NA; V gene: TRBV9; J gene: TRBJ1-4; clone size: NA; CDR3 protein: CASSVAGIGEKLFF; CDR3 DNA: TGTGCCAGCAGCGTAGCGGGGATAGGAGAAAAACTGTTTTTT
D gene: TRBD2; V gene: TRBV7-6; J gene: TRBJ2-1; clone size: many; CDR3 protein: CASSLAHGTSNEQFF; CDR3 DNA: TGTGCCAGCAGCTTAGCACATGGGACTAGCAATGAGCAGTTCTTC
D gene: NA; V gene: TRBV6-2/TRBV6-3; J gene: TRBJ2-5; clone size: NA; CDR3 protein: CASSYLGREQETQYF; CDR3 DNA: TGTGCCAGCAGTTACCTCGGCAGGGAGCAAGAGACCCAGTACTTC
D gene: NA; V gene: TRBV20-1; J gene: TRBJ2-5; clone size: NA; CDR3 protein: CSAYPVGNSETQYF; CDR3 DNA: TGCAGTGCTTATCCCGTAGGGAACAGTGAGACCCAGTACTTC
D gene: NA; V gene: TRBV3-1; J gene: TRBJ2-5; clone size: NA; CDR3 protein: CASSQEVVETQYF; CDR3 DNA: TGTGCCAGCAGCCAAGAAGTTGTAGAGACCCAGTACTTC
D gene: NA; V gene: TRBV29-1; J gene: TRBJ1-1; clone size: NA; CDR3 protein: CSVRARENTEAFF; CDR3 DNA: TGCAGCGTCAGGGCGCGGGAGAACACTGAAGCTTTCTTT
D gene: TRBD1; V gene: TRBV6-1; J gene: TRBJ1-5; clone size: many; CDR3 protein: CASSKLTGGNQPQHF; CDR3 DNA: TGTGCCAGCAGTAAACTGACAGGGGGCAATCAGCCCCAGCATTTT
D gene: NA; V gene: TRBV19; J gene: TRBJ1-1; clone size: NA; CDR3 protein: CASSTDRLNTEAFF; CDR3 DNA: TGTGCCAGTAGTACGGACAGATTGAACACTGAAGCTTTCTTT
D gene: TRBD2; V gene: TRBV18; J gene: TRBJ2-3; clone size: NA; CDR3 protein: CASSPPSARGADTQYF; CDR3 DNA: TGTGCCAGCTCCCCGCCCTCGGCGCGGGGGGCAGATACGCAGTATTTT
D gene: TRBD1; V gene: TRBV6-1; J gene: TRBJ2-7; clone size: NA; CDR3 protein: CASSEVWTGQGGNEQYF; CDR3 DNA: TGTGCCAGCAGTGAAGTTTGGACGGGACAGGGTGGGAACGAGCAGTACTTC
D gene: TRBD1; V gene: TRBV2; J gene: TRBJ2-1; clone size: NA; CDR3 protein: CASSEKASSPRYGGQGGEQFF; CDR3 DNA: TGTGCCAGCAGTGAAAAGGCCAGCTCACCCCGGTACGGGGGACAGGGAGGTGAGCAGTTCTTC
D gene: TRBD1; V gene: TRBV20-1; J gene: TRBJ2-1; clone size: few; CDR3 protein: CSARVRRRDRGYNEQFF; CDR3 DNA: TGCAGTGCTAGAGTCCGGAGGCGGGACAGGGGTTACAATGAGCAGTTCTTC
D gene: NA; V gene: TRBV28; J gene: TRBJ1-2; clone size: once; CDR3 protein: CASGGHLRNGYTF; CDR3 DNA: TGTGCCAGCGGAGGACACCTCAGGAATGGCTACACCTTC
D gene: TRBD1; V gene: TRBV27; J gene: TRBJ2-7; clone size: NA; CDR3 protein: CASSFIRTGNHEQYF; CDR3 DNA: TGTGCCAGCAGTTTTATCCGGACAGGGAACCACGAGCAGTACTTC
D gene: NA; V gene: TRBV5-1; J gene: TRBJ1-4; clone size: many; CDR3 protein: CASSLSGGGNEKLFF; CDR3 DNA: TGCGCCAGCAGCTTATCTGGGGGGGGGAATGAAAAACTGTTTTTT
D gene: TRBD1; V gene: TRBV20-1; J gene: TRBJ2-7; clone size: NA; CDR3 protein: CSVPGQLYEQYF; CDR3 DNA: TGCAGTGTCCCGGGACAGCTCTACGAGCAGTACTTC
D gene: NA; V gene: TRBV7-9; J gene: TRBJ2-3; clone size: many; CDR3 protein: CASSLGSGVLGRTDTQYF; CDR3 DNA: TGTGCCAGCAGCTTAGGATCGGGCGTGTTAGGGCGCACAGATACGCAGTATTTT